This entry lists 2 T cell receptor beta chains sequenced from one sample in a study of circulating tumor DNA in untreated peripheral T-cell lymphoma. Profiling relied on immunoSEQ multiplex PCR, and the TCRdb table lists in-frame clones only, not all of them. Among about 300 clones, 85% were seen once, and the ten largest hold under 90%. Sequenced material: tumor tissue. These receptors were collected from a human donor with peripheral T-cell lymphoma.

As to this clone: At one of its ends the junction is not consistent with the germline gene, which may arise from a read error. CDR3 protein: CATSPRGALGRVYTF. The CDR3 DNA sequence: TGTGCCACCAGCCCCAGGGGAGCACTTGGGAGAGTCTACACTTTC. V usage is TRBV15 and J usage is TRBJ1-2; perhaps TRBD1 as D (6 bases). CDR3 length: 15 amino acids. CDR1 and CDR2 from the germline V gene are LNHNV and YYDKDF (reference sequence).

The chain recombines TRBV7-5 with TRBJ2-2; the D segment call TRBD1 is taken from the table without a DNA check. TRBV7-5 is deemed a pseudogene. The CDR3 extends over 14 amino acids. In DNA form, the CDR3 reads TGTGCCAGCAGTTGGGACAGGGGCACCGGGGAGCTGTTTTTT. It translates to CASSWDRGTGELFF.